This T cell receptor (beta chain) stems from a study of cytomegalovirus exposure and HLA in healthy donors. The CDR3 consists of 16 residues. With 1 base clipped from V and 6 bases from J, the junction kept 7 bases outside the gene matches. Germline lookup yields CDR1 SGHTA and CDR2 FQGNSA. The PCR contained 60 Vbeta and 13 Jbeta primers. Some clones are missing from TCRdb's copy, which holds only in-frame ones; the method was immunoSEQ multiplex PCR. The data show some 100,000 clones, around 80% seen once. This TCR came from a female donor in good health and CMV-seropositive. Material: PBMCs. V is TRBV7-2 and J is TRBJ2-2, with 8 bases fitting TRBD1. CDR3 sequence (DNA): TGTGCCAGCAGCTTAGGCGGACAGGGTATGGCCGGGGAGCTGTTTTTT. Protein product: CASSLGGQGMAGELFF.